This passage covers 18 T cell receptor beta chains from one sample sequenced in a study of blood T cell repertoires in COVID-19. This table comes from immunoSEQ multiplex PCR, and its TCRdb copy is limited to in-frame clones, with some not included. The table includes about 120,000 clones, roughly 84% detected once. The sequenced sample was PBMCs or T cells enriched from blood (not recorded which). The receptors shown here come from a woman aged 30 to 39 who had recovered from COVID-19.

The CDR3 sequence is CASSQDRGATYEQYF. The CDR3 DNA follows: TGTGCCAGCTCTCAGGACAGGGGGGCGACCTACGAGCAGTACTTC. The chain joins TRBV18 to TRBJ2-7, with 10 bases fitting TRBD1. This CDR3 comprises 15 residues. Losses at the gene ends were 6 bases for V and 2 bases for J; bases not matched to a gene: 7. CDR1 is KGHSH and CDR2 is LQKENI in the germline V gene.

V gene TRBV29-1 combines with J gene TRBJ1-1; no firm D call. The germline V gene has CDR1 SQVTM and CDR2 ANQGSEA. Deletions cut 5 bases from V and 7 bases from J, with 11 bases between. This CDR3 contains 11 residues. The chain's CDR3 is CSVKGELEAFF. The CDR3 coding sequence is TGCAGCGTTAAAGGAGAGCTTGAAGCTTTCTTT.

The chain is built from TRBV19 and TRBJ2-3; D may be TRBD2 (7 bases). This CDR3 has 16 amino acids. The germline CDR1 and CDR2 sequences are LNHDA and SQIVND (reference sequence). V shed 7 bases and J shed 1 base, with 18 bases lying between them. CDR3 sequence (DNA): TGTGCCAGTACCCGGGGGGCGGGAGTTGGCACAGATACGCAGTATTTT. Translating it yields CASTRGAGVGTDTQYF.

The rearrangement joins TRBV7-8 to TRBJ1-3, with 8 bases aligning to TRBD1. With 1 base clipped from V and 1 base from J, the junction kept 3 bases outside the gene matches. From germline, CDR1 is SGHVS and CDR2 FQNEAQ. This CDR3 region has 16 residues. CDR3 nucleotide sequence: TGTGCCAGCAGCTTAGTCAGGGGGCGATCTGGAAACACCATATATTTT. Translated: CASSLVRGRSGNTIYF.

In its sample, this clone was seen once. The chain recombines TRBV4-2 with TRBJ2-7, with 7 bases that match TRBD2. The CDR3 covers 15 residues. After removal of 1 base from V and 2 bases from J, the junction contained 5 bases not matched to a gene. Germline loops: CDR1 LGHNA, CDR2 YNFKEQ. The CDR3 here is CASSQGGLGTYEQYF. CDR3 bases: TGTGCCAGCAGCCAAGGAGGACTAGGAACCTACGAGCAGTACTTC.

The rearrangement joins TRBV28 to TRBJ1-1; D is unclear. The CDR3 spans 12 residues. Germline V gives CDR1 MDHEN, CDR2 SYDVKM. The germline V and J ends were trimmed by 3 bases and 3 bases, with 5 bases remaining between them. The DNA of the CDR3 is TGTGCCAGCAGTTTTGACTACACTGAAGCTTTCTTT. It encodes CASSFDYTEAFF.

The chain couples TRBV5-4 to TRBJ2-2; tentatively, D is TRBD1 (5 bases). CDR1 and CDR2 from the germline V gene are SGHNT and YYREEE (reference sequence). There are 14 residues in the CDR3. Trimming took off 2 bases at V and 2 bases at J, with 7 bases between the two ends. The CDR3 loop reads CASSFDRNTGELFF. CDR3 DNA sequence: TGTGCCAGCAGCTTTGACAGAAACACCGGGGAGCTGTTTTTT.

The chain has TRBV6-5 and TRBJ1-5, with 9 nucleotides matching TRBD1. The CDR3 loop spans 15 amino acids. The germline V gene encodes CDR1 MNHEY and CDR2 SVGAGI. With 7 bases clipped from V and 2 bases from J, the junction kept 6 bases outside the gene matches. CDR3 residues: CASKQGAGGNQPQHF. The DNA of the CDR3 is TGTGCCAGCAAACAGGGGGCGGGAGGCAATCAGCCCCAGCATTTT.

The gene calls are TRBV11-2 and TRBJ1-3; TRBD1 matches at 10 bases. Trimming cost V 4 bases and J 0 bases; bases outside gene matches: 9. CDR3 length: 18 amino acids. Germline CDR1 reads SGHAT; CDR2 reads FQNNGV. CDR3 sequence reads: CASSSRGQGTYSGNTIYF. The CDR3 bases are TGTGCCAGCAGCTCCCGGGGACAGGGGACTTACTCTGGAAACACCATATATTTT. Full variable domain (outside the CDR3, taken from reference TRBV11-2 and TRBJ1-3): EAGVAQSPRYKIIEKRQSVAFWCNPISGHATLYWYQQILGQGPKLLIQFQNNGVVDDSQLPKDRFSAERLKGVDSTLKIQPAKLEDSAVYLCASSSRGQGTYSGNTIYFGEGSWLTVV.

V and J are TRBV11-2 and TRBJ1-2; 7 bases agree with TRBD1. The CDR3 extends over 15 amino acids. Germline V CDR1 and CDR2: SGHAT, FQNNGV. V lost 7 bases, J lost 4 bases, and 12 bases stayed unmatched. CDR3 residues: CASTPDRSSRYGYTF. CDR3 DNA sequence: TGTGCCAGCACCCCGGACAGGTCCTCTCGCTATGGCTACACCTTC.

The genes are TRBV6-1 and TRBJ2-5; D perhaps matches TRBD1 (5 bases). Trimming left V 2 bases short and J 5 bases short, with 6 bases between. Per germline, CDR1 MNHNS and CDR2 SASEGT. The CDR3 contains 12 residues. The CDR3 sequence is CASSESGETQYF. CDR3 nucleotide sequence: TGTGCCAGCAGTGAATCAGGGGAGACCCAGTACTTC.

This clone was counted once. The gene calls are TRBV6-5 and TRBJ1-2; TRBD1 matches at 11 bases. Germline V gene lookup returns CDR1 MNHEY and CDR2 SVGAGI. CDR3 length equals 13 residues. The J segment lost 4 bases and the V segment lost 6 bases, leaving 1 base of the junction unmatched. In nucleotides, the CDR3 is TGTGCCAGCAGCGGGACAGGGGGCTATGGCTACACCTTC. This translates into CASSGTGGYGYTF.

The chain employs TRBV10-3 and TRBJ2-7, with a possible D match to TRBD2 (7 bases). CDR1 is ENHRY, CDR2 SYGVKD, per germline. The CDR3 runs 16 residues. The V end lost 4 bases, the J end lost 3 bases, and 19 bases lay between the germline ends. The CDR3 coding sequence is TGTGCCATCAGTGCCCCTTTTGGGGGGGCTATCTACGAGCAGTACTTC. This translates into CAISAPFGGAIYEQYF.

The chain joins TRBV19 to TRBJ1-2, with D possibly matching TRBD1 (6 bases). CDR3 length: 16 amino acids. Trimming shortened V by 7 bases and J by 3 bases, and 21 bases separated the two germline ends. Germline loops: CDR1 LNHDA, CDR2 SQIVND (reference sequence). CDR3 in amino acids: CASTTRQADIYYGYTF. Written as DNA, the CDR3 is TGTGCCAGTACCACAAGACAGGCGGACATCTACTATGGCTACACCTTC.

The V gene is TRBV11-1, the J gene TRBJ2-3, with 9 bases lining up with TRBD1. Unmatched junction bases numbered 8, after V lost 5 bases and J lost 2 bases. The CDR3 totals 16 residues. Germline-derived CDR1 and CDR2 are SGHAT and FQDESV (reference sequence). Here the CDR3 DNA reads TGTGCCAGCAGCCCTCCGGGACAGGGAATCACAGATACGCAGTATTTT. It translates to CASSPPGQGITDTQYF.

The chain is built from TRBV7-9 and TRBJ2-3; D is perhaps TRBD1 (6 bases). This CDR3 contains 17 residues. The germline V and J ends were trimmed by 2 bases and 3 bases, with 18 bases remaining between them. Looked up from germline, CDR1 is SEHNR and CDR2 is FQNEAQ (reference sequence). The CDR3 region is CASSLPVYGGGTDTQYF. CDR3 bases: TGTGCCAGCAGCTTACCGGTGTATGGGGGCGGGACAGATACGCAGTATTTT.

This chain connects TRBV27 to TRBJ1-5; a weak D match, TRBD1 (6 bases). Germline lookup yields CDR1 MNHEY and CDR2 SMNVEV (reference sequence). The CDR3 is 12 amino acids. Deletions cut 7 bases from V and 4 bases from J, with 8 bases between. The CDR3 spells CASKQGNQPQHF. The CDR3 coding sequence is TGTGCCAGCAAACAGGGAAATCAGCCCCAGCATTTT.

This clone came up a few times. The rearrangement joins TRBV20-1 to TRBJ2-1; tentatively, D is TRBD2 (5 bases). The CDR3 loop spans 16 amino acids. The V end lost 3 bases, the J end lost 0 bases, and 15 bases lay between the germline ends. Germline CDR1 and CDR2: DFQATT and SNEGSKA (reference sequence). The CDR3 loop reads CSASDLARSSYNEQFF. CDR3 sequence (DNA): TGCAGTGCTAGTGATCTAGCCAGGAGCTCCTACAATGAGCAGTTCTTC.